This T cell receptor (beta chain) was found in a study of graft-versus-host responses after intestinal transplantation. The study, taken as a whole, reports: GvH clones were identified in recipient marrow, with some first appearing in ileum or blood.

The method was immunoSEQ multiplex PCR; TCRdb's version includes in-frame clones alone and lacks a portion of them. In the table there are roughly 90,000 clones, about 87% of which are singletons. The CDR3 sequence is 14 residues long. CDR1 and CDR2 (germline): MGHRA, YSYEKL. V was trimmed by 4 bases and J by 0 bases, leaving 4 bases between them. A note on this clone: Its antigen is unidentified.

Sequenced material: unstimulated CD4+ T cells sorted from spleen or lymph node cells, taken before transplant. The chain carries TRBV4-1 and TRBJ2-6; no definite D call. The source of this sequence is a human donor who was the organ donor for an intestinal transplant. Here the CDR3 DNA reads TGCGCCAGCAGCCTTAACTCTGGGGCCAACGTCCTGACTTTC. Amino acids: CASSLNSGANVLTF.